This TCR beta chain was captured in a study of a mutant IDH1 vaccine in newly diagnosed glioma. Documented time point: week 5, during vaccination. Each dose delivered 300 ug of mutant IDH1 20-mer peptide subcutaneously with imiquimod. Clones were read by immunoSEQ multiplex PCR, and TCRdb kept only the in-frame ones, dropping some. The data hold around 50,000 clones, with about 77% observed a single time. With regard to this clone: Its antigen is unknown.

The origin of this receptor is a middle-aged man with glioma. The source was PBMCs, collected from a glioma patient whose treatment included an IDH1 peptide vaccine.

The CDR3 DNA is TGTGCCAGCAGCTCCCGGGACCTGACCTACGAGCAGTACTTC. Protein sequence: CASSSRDLTYEQYF. The rearrangement joins TRBV9 to TRBJ2-7; either TRBD1 or TRBD2 may fit D (5 bases each). Germline CDR1 reads SGDLS; CDR2 reads YYNGEE. V gave up 4 bases and J gave up 2 bases, with 13 bases separating them. The CDR3 extends over 14 amino acids.